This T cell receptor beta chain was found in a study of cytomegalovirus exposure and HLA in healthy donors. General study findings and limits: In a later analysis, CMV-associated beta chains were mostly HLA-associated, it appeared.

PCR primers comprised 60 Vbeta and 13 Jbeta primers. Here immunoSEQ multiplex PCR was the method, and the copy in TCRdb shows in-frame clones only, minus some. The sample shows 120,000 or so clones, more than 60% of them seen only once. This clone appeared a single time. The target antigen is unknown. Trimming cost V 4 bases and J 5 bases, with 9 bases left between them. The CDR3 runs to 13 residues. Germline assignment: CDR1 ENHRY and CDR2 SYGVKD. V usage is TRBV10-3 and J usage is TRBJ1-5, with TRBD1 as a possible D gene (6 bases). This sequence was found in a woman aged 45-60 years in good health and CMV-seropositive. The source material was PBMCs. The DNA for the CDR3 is TGTGCCATCAGTGCTAGGACAGATCAGCCCCAGCATTTT. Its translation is CAISARTDQPQHF.